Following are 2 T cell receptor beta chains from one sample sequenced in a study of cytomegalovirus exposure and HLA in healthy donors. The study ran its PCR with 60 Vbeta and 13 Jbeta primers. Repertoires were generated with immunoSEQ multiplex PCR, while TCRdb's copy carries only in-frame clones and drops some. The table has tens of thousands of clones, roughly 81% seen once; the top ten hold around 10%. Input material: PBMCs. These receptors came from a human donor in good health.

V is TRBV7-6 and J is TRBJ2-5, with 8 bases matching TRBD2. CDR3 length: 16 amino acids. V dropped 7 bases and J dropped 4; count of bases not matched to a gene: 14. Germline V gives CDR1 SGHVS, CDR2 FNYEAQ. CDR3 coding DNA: TGTGCCAGCACCTTCTCTGGGGGGCTAGCGGGAGAGACCCAGTACTTC. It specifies CASTFSGGLAGETQYF. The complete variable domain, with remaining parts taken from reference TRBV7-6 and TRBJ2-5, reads GAGVSQSPRYKVTKRGQDVALRCDPISGHVSLYWYRQALGQGPEFLTYFNYEAQQDKSGLPNDRFSAERPEGSISTLTIQRTEQRDSAMYRCASTFSGGLAGETQYFGPGTRLLVL.

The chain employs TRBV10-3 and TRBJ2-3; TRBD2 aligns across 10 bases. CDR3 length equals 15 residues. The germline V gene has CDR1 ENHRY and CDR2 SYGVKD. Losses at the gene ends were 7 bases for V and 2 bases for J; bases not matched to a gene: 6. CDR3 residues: CAIKPGLALTDTQYF. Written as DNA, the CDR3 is TGTGCCATCAAACCGGGACTAGCGCTCACAGATACGCAGTATTTT.